This T cell receptor (beta chain) was identified during a study of beta chain features in type 1 diabetes. Whole-study context: Cells sorted and examined across all samples totaled more than 95,000,000. Study results and caveats: Here, the possible influence of HLA type (on TCRB rearrangement) remained unresolved. Shorter TCRB CDR3s, moderately but significantly so, were found in Type 1 diabetes patients in all four CD4+ subsets. Short templates might get an advantage during PCR, and this would be equal in patients and controls. Sequencing from cDNA could over-represent high-TCR-expressing cells.

Sequenced material consisted of expressed TCRB transcripts (all of the isolated RNA was reverse transcribed). Some clones are missing from TCRdb's copy, which holds only in-frame ones; the method was immunoSEQ multiplex PCR. In the table there are 120,000 to 150,000 clones, approximately 13% of which are singletons. A few counts support this clone. Antigen specificity is unknown. The CDR3 is 16 amino acids. V shed 2 bases and J 5 bases; nucleotides not matched to a gene: 3. CDR1 MGHRA and CDR2 YSYEKL come from the germline V gene. The sample consisted of central memory CD4+ T cells from blood. The TCR was taken from a man between 18 and 29 years old with type 1 diabetes. This sequence joins TRBV4-1 and TRBJ2-5; 15 bases align to TRBD2. CDR3 nucleotide sequence: TGCGCCAGCAGCCAACAAGGGACTAGCGGGGGGGAGACCCAGTACTTC. Its translation is CASSQQGTSGGETQYF.